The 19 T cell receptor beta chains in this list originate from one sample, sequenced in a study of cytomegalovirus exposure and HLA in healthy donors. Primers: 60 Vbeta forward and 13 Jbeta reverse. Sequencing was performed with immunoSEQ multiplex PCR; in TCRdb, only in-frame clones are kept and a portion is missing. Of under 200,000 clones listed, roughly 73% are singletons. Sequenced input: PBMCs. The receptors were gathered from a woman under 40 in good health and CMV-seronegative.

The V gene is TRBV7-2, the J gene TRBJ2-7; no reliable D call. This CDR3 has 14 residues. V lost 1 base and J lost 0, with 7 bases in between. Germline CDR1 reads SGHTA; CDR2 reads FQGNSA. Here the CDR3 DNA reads TGTGCCAGCAGCTTAGGTAGTCTCTCCTACGAGCAGTACTTC. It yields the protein CASSLGSLSYEQYF.

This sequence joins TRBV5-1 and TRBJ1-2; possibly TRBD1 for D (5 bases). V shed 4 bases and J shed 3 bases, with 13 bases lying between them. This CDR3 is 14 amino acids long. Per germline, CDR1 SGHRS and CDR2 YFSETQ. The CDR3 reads CASSLSGTDYGYTF. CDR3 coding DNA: TGCGCCAGCAGCCTCTCCGGGACTGACTATGGCTACACCTTC.

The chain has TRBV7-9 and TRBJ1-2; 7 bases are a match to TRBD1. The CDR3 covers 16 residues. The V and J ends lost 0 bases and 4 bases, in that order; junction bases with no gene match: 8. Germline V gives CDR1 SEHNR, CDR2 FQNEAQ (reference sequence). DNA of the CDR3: TGTGCCAGCAGCTTAGCAGGGGGCGAAATATCCTATGGCTACACCTTC. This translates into CASSLAGGEISYGYTF.

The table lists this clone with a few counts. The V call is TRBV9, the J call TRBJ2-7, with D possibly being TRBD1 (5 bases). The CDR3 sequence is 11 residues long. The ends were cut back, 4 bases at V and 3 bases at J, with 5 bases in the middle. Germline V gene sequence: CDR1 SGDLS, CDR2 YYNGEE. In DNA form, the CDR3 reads TGTGCCAGCAGCCAGGGCTACGAGCAGTACTTC. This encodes CASSQGYEQYF.

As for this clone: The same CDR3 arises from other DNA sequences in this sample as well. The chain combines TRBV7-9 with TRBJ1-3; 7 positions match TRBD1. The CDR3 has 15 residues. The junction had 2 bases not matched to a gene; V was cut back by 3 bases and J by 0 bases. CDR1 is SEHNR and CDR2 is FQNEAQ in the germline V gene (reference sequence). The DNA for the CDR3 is TGTGCCAGCAGCTTGACAGGGACCTCTGGAAACACCATATATTTT. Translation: CASSLTGTSGNTIYF.

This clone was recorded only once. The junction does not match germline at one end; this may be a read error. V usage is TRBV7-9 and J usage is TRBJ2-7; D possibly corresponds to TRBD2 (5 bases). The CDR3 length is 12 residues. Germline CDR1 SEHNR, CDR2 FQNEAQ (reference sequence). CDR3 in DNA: TGTTCCAGCAGCTTAGGAGGCTACGAGCAGTACTTC. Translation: CSSSLGGYEQYF.

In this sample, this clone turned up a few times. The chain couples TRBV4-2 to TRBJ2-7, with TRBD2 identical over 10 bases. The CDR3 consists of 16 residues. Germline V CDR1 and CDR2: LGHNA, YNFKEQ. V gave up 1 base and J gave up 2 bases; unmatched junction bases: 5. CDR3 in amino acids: CASSQAGAGGPYEQYF. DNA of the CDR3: TGTGCCAGCAGCCAAGCTGGAGCGGGGGGGCCCTACGAGCAGTACTTC.

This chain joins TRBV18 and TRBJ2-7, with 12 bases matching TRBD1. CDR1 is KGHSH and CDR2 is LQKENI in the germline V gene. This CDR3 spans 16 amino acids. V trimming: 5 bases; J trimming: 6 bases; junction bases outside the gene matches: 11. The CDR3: CASSSNPGTGGLEQYF. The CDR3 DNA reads TGTGCCAGCTCATCTAACCCCGGGACAGGGGGCCTCGAGCAGTACTTC.

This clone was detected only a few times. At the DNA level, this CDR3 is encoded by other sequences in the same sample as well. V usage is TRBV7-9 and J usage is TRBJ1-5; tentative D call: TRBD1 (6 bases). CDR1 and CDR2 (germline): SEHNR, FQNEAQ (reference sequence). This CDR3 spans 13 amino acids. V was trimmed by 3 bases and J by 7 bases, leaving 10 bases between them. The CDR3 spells CASSLGGQQPQHF. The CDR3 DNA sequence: TGTGCCAGCAGCTTGGGGGGGCAACAGCCCCAGCATTTT.

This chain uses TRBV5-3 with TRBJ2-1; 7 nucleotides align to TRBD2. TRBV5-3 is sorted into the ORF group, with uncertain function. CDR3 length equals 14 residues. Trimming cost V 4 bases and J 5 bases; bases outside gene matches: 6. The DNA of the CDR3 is TGTGCCAGAAGCAGTTGGCGGGAGAACAATGAGCAGTTCTTC. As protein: CARSSWRENNEQFF.

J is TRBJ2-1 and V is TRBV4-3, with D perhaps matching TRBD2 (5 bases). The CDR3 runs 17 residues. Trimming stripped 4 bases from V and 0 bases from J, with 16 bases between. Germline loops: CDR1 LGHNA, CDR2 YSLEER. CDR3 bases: TGCGCCAGCAGCCCCTTCGCCGAGGGAAGCTCCTACAATGAGCAGTTCTTC. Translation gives CASSPFAEGSSYNEQFF.

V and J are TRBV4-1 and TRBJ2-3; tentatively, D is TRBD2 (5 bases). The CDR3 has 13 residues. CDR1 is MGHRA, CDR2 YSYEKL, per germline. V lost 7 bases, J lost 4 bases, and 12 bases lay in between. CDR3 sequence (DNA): TGCGCCAGCAAAACGGGGAATTCAGATACGCAGTATTTT. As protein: CASKTGNSDTQYF.

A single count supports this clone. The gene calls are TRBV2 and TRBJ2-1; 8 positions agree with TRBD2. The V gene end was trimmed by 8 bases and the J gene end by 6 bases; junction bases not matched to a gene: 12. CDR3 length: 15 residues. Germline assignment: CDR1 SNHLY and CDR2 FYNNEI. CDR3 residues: CASSRGGGPINEQFF. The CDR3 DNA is TGTGCCAGCTCCCGGGGGGGAGGGCCTATCAATGAGCAGTTCTTC.

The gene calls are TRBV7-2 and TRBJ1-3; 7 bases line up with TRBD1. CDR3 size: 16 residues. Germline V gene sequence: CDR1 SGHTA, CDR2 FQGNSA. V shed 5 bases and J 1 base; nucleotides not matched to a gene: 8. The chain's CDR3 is CASSNLRGYSGNTIYF. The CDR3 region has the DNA TGTGCCAGCAGCAACCTCAGGGGGTATTCTGGAAACACCATATATTTT. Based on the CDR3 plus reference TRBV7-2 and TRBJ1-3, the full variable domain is GAGVSQSPSNKVTEKGKDVELRCDPISGHTALYWYRQSLGQGLEFLIYFQGNSAPDKSGLPSDRFSAERTGGSVSTLTIQRTQQEDSAVYLCASSNLRGYSGNTIYFGEGSWLTVV.

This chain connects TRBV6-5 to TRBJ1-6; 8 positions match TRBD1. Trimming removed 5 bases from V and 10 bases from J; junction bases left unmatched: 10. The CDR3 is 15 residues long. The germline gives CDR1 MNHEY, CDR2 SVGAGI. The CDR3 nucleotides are TGTGCCAGCAGTCGTACAGGGACAGGACCATCACCCCTCCACTTT. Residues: CASSRTGTGPSPLHF.

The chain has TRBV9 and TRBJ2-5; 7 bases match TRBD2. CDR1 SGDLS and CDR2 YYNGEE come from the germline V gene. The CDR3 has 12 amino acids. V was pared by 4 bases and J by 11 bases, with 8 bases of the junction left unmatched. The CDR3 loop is CASSRGREEQYF. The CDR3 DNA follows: TGTGCCAGCAGCCGGGGGAGGGAAGAGCAGTACTTC.

CDR3 loop: CASSTDGGISYEQYF. The CDR3 region has the DNA TGCGCCAGCAGCACCGACGGAGGGATTTCCTACGAGCAGTACTTC. The chain recombines TRBV5-1 with TRBJ2-7; a weak D match, TRBD2 (6 bases). Germline V gives CDR1 SGHRS, CDR2 YFSETQ. This CDR3 is built from 15 residues. The V and J ends lost 4 bases and 1 base respectively, with 15 bases between them.

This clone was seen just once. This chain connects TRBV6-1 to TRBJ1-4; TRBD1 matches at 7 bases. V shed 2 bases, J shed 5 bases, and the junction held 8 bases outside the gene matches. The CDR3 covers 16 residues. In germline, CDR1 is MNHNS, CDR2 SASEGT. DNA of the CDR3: TGTGCCAGCAGTGAAACTTTAGACAGGGAGAATGAAAAACTGTTTTTT. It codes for CASSETLDRENEKLFF.

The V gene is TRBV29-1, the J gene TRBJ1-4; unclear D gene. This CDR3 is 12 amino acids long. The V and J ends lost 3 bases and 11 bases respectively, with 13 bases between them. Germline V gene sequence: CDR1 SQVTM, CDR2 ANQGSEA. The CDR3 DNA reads TGCAGCGTTGACAGTAACTCGGGGAAACTGTTTTTT. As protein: CSVDSNSGKLFF.